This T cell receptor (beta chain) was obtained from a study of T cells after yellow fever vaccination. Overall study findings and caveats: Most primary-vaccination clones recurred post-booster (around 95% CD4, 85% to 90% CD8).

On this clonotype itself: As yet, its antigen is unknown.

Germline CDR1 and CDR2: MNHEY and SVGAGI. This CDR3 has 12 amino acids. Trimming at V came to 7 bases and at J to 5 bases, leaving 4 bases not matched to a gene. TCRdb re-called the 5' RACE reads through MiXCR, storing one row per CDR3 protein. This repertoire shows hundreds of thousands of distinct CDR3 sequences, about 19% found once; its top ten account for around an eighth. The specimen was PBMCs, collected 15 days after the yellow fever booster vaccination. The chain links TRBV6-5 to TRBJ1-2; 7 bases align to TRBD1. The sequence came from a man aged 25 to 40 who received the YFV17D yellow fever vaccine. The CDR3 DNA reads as TGTGCCAGCAAGGGACAGCCATATGGCTACACCTTC. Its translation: CASKGQPYGYTF.